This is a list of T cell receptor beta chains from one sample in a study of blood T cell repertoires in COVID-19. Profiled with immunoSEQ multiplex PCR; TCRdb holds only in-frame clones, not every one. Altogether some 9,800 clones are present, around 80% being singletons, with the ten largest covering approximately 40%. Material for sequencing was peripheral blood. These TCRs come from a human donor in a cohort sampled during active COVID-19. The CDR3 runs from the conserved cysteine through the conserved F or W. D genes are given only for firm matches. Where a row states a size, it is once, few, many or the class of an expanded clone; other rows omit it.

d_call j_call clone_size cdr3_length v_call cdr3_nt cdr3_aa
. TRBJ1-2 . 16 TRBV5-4 TGTGCCACCAGTTCCCCTAGGGCAGGGGTTAACTATGGCTACACCTTC CATSSPRAGVNYGYTF
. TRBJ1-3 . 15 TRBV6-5 TGTGCCACTTCCGACTCGCTTCGCTCTGGAAACACCATATATTTT CATSDSLRSGNTIYF
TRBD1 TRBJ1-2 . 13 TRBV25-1 TGTGCCAGCGGGGACAGGCAGAGCTATGGCTACACCTTC CASGDRQSYGYTF
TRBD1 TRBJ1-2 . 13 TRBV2 TGTGCCAGCAGTGATGAGGGGGCGCTTGGCTACACCTTC CASSDEGALGYTF
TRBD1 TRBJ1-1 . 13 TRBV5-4 TGTGCCAGCAGCTTCCGGGACAGAGCTCCAGCTTTCTTT CASSFRDRAPAFF
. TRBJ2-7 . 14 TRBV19 TGTGCCAGTAGTGGAGGTGGGGACTCCTACGAGCAGTACTTC CASSGGGDSYEQYF
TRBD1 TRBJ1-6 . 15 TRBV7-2 TGTGCCAGCAGCCAAGCGACAGGGGGTTCTTCACCCCTCCACTTT CASSQATGGSSPLHF
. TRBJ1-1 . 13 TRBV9 TGTGCCAGCACCCGAGAAGTGAACACTGAAGCTTTCTTT CASTREVNTEAFF
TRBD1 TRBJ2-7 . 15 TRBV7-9 TGTGCCAGCAGCTCATGGACAGGGATTCCGGGCGAGCAGTACTTC CASSSWTGIPGEQYF
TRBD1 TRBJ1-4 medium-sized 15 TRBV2 TGTGCCAGCATGAAGGACAGGGGGCATGGTGAAAAACTGTTTTTT CASMKDRGHGEKLFF
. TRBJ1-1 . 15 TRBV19 TGTGCCAGTAGTATAGTTCCGGGGTTGAACACTGAAGCTTTCTTT CASSIVPGLNTEAFF
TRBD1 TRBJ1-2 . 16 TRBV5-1 TGCGCCAGCAGCTTGACCCTCGGGACAGGGCTTTATGGCTACACCTTC CASSLTLGTGLYGYTF
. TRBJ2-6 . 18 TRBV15 TGTGCCACCAGCAGAGTGCGACAAAGAGCCTCTGGGGCCAACGTCCTGACTTTC CATSRVRQRASGANVLTF
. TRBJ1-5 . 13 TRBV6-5 TGTGCCAGCAGTATAAATAGCAATCAGCCCCAGCATTTT CASSINSNQPQHF